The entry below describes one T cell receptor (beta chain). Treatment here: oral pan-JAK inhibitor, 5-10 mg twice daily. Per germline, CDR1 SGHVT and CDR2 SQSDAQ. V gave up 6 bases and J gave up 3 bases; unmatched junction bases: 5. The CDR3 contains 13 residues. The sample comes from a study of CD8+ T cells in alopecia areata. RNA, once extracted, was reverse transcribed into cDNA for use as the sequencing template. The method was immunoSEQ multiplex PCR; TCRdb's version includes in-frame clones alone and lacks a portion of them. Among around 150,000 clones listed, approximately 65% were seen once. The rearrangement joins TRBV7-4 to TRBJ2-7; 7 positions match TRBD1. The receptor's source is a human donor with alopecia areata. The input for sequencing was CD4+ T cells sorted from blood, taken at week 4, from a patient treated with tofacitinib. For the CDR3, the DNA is TGTGCCAGCAGTTCGGACAGGAACTACGAGCAGTACTTC. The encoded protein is CASSSDRNYEQYF. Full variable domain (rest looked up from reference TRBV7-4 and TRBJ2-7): GAGVSQSPRYKVAKRGRDVALRCDSISGHVTLYWYRQTLGQGSEVLTYSQSDAQRDKSGRPSGRFSAERPERSVSTLKIQRTEQGDSAVYLCASSSDRNYEQYFGPGTRLTVT.